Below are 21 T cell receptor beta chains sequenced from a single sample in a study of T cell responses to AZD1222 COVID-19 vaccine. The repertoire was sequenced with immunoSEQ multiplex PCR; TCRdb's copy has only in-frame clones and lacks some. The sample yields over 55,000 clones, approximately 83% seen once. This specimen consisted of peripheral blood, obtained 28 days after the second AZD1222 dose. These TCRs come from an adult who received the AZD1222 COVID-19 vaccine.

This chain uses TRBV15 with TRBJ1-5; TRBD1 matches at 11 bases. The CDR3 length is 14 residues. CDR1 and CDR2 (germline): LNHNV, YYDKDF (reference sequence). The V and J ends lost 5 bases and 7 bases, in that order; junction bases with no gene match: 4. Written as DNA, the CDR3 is TGTGCCACCAGCGTCCGGGACAGGGGGCAGCCCCAGCATTTT. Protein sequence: CATSVRDRGQPQHF. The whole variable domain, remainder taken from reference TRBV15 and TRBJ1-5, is DAMVIQNPRYQVTQFGKPVTLSCSQTLNHNVMYWYQQKSSQAPKLLFHYYDKDFNNEADTPDNFQSRRPNTSFCFLDIRSPGLGDTAMYLCATSVRDRGQPQHFGDGTRLSIL.

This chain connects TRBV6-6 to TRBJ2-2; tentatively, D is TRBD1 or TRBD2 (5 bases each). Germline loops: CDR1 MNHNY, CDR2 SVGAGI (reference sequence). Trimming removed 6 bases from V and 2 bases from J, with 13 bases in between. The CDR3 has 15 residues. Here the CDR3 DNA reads TGTGCCAGCAGCCGGGACCCGATTAACACCGGGGAGCTGTTTTTT. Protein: CASSRDPINTGELFF.

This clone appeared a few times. The CDR3 DNA sequence: TGTGCCAGCAGCTTGGACAGGGCGAGATACGAGCAGTACTTC. Its protein product is CASSLDRARYEQYF. The chain uses TRBV5-5 and TRBJ2-7, with D possibly TRBD1 on 6 matching bases. CDR1 is SGHKS and CDR2 is YYEKEE in the germline V gene (reference sequence). This CDR3 is built from 14 residues. V shed 0 bases and J shed 4 bases, with 11 bases lying between them. The variable domain in full, completed from reference TRBV5-5 and TRBJ2-7, reads DAGVTQSPTHLIKTRGQQVTLRCSPISGHKSVSWYQQVLGQGPQFIFQYYEKEERGRGNFPDRFSARQFPNYSSELNVNALLLGDSALYLCASSLDRARYEQYFGPGTRLTVT.

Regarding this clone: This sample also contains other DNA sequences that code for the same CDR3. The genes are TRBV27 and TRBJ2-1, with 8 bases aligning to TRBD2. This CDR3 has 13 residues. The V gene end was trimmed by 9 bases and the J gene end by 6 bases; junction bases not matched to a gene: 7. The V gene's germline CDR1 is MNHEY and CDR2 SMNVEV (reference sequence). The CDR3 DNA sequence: TGTGCCAGTTCCCTTGCGGGGGGCAATGAGCAGTTCTTC. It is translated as CASSLAGGNEQFF.

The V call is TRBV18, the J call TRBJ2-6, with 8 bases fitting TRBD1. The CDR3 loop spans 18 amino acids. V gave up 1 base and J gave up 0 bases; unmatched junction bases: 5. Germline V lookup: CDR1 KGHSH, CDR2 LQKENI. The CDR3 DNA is TGTGCCAGCTCACCACGTGGACAGGGACTCTCTGGGGCCAACGTCCTGACTTTC. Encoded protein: CASSPRGQGLSGANVLTF. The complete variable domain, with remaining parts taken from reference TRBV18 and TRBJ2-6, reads NAGVMQNPRHLVRRRGQEARLRCSPMKGHSHVYWYRQLPEEGLKFMVYLQKENIIDESGMPKERFSAEFPKEGPSILRIQQVVRGDSAAYFCASSPRGQGLSGANVLTFGAGSRLTVL.

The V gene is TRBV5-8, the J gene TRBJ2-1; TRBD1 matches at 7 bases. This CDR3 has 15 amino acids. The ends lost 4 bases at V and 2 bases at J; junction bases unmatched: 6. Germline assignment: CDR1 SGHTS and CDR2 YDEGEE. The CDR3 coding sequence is TGTGCCAGCAGCCGTACCGGACAGGCCTACAATGAGCAGTTCTTC. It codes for CASSRTGQAYNEQFF.

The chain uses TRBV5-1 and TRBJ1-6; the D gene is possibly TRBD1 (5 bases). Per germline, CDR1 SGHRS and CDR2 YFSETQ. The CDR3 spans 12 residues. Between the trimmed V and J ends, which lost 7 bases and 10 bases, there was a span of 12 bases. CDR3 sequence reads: CASQEGYSPLHF. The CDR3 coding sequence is TGCGCCAGCCAAGAGGGGTACTCACCCCTCCACTTT.

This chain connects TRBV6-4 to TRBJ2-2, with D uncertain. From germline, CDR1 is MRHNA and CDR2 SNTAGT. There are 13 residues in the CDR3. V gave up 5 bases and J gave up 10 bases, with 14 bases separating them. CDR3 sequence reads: CASSSESTSELFF. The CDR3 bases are TGTGCCAGCAGTTCCGAGTCTACATCGGAGCTGTTTTTT.

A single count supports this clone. CDR3: CASSPYGGLGYTF. Written as DNA, the CDR3 is TGTGCCAGCAGCCCCTACGGGGGGCTTGGCTACACCTTC. The chain employs TRBV7-2 and TRBJ1-2, with a tentative D call TRBD1 (6 bases). The CDR3 totals 13 residues. In germline, CDR1 is SGHTA, CDR2 FQGNSA. V lost 5 bases and J 7 bases, leaving 14 bases between the germline ends.

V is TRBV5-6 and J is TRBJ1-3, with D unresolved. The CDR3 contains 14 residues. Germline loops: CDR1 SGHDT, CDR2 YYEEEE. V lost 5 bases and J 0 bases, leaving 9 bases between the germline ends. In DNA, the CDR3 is TGTGCCAGCAGACCCGGGTTCTCTGGAAACACCATATATTTT. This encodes CASRPGFSGNTIYF.

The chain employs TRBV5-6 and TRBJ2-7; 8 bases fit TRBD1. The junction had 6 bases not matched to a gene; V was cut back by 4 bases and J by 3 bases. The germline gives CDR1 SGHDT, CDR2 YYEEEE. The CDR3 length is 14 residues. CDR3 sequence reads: CASSPGTGGYEQYF. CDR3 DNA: TGTGCCAGCAGCCCCGGCACAGGGGGCTACGAGCAGTACTTC.

CDR3 sequence reads: CASSQEPGGRTDTQYF. In nucleotides, the CDR3 is TGCGCCAGCAGCCAAGAGCCGGGGGGCCGCACAGATACGCAGTATTTT. The chain has TRBV4-1 and TRBJ2-3; tentative D call: TRBD2 (7 bases). V was trimmed by 0 bases and J by 1 base, leaving 11 bases between them. The CDR3 is 16 amino acids. Germline values: CDR1 MGHRA, CDR2 YSYEKL.

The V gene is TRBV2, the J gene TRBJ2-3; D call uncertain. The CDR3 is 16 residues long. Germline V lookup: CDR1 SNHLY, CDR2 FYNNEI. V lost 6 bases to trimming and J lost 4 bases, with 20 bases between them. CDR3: CASRWPPRDRADTQYF. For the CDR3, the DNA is TGTGCCAGCAGGTGGCCTCCACGCGATCGCGCAGATACGCAGTATTTT. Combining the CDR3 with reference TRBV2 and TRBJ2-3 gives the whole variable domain EPEVTQTPSHQVTQMGQEVILRCVPISNHLYFYWYRQILGQKVEFLVSFYNNEISEKSEIFDDQFSVERPDGSNFTLKIRSTKLEDSAMYFCASRWPPRDRADTQYFGPGTRLTVL.

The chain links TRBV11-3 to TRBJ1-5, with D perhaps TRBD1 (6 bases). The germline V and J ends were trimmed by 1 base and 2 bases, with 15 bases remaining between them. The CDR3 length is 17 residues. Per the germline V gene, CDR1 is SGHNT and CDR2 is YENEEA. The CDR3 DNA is TGTGCCAGCAGCTTAGCGGGGGGCAGCGGGGGCAATCAGCCCCAGCATTTT. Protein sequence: CASSLAGGSGGNQPQHF.

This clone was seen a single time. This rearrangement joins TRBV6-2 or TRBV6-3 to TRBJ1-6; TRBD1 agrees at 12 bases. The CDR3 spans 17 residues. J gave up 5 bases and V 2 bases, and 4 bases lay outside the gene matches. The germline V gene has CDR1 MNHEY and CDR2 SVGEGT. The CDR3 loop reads CASSYGDRGPNNSPLHF. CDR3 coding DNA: TGTGCCAGCAGTTACGGGGACAGGGGGCCAAATAATTCACCCCTCCACTTT.

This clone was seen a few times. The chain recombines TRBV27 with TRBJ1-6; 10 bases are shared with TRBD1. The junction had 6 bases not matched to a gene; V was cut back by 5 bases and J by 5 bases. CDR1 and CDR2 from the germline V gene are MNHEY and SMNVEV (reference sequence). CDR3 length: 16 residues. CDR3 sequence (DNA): TGTGCCAGCAGTGGCCGAGACAGGGGGCATAATTCACCCCTCCACTTT. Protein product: CASSGRDRGHNSPLHF.

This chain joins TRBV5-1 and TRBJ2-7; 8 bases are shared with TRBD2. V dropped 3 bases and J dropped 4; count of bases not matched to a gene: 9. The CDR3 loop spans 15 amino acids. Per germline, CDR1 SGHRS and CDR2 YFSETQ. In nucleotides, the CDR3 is TGCGCCAGCAGCTCCGTCGGCGAGCGGGAGTACGAGCAGTACTTC. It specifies CASSSVGEREYEQYF.

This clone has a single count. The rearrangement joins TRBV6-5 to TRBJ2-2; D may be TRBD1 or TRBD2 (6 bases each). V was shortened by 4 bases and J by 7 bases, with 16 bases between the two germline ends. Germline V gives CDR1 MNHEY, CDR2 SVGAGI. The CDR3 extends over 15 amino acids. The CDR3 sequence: CASSFGGPGIGELFF. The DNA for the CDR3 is TGTGCCAGCAGTTTCGGGGGCCCGGGGATCGGGGAGCTGTTTTTT.

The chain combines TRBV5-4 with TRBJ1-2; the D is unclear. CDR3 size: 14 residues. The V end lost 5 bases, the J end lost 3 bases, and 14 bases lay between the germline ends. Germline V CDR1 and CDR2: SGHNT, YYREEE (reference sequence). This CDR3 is CASRPGGSDYGYTF. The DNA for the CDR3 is TGTGCCAGCAGACCAGGTGGCTCCGACTATGGCTACACCTTC. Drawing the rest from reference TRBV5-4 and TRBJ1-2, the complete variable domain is ETGVTQSPTHLIKTRGQQVTLRCSSQSGHNTVSWYQQALGQGPQFIFQYYREEENGRGNFPPRFSGLQFPNYSSELNVNALELDDSALYLCASRPGGSDYGYTFGSGTRLTVV.

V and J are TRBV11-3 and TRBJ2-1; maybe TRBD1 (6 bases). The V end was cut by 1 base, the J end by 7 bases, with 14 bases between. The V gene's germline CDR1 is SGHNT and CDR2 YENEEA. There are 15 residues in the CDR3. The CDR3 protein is CASSLVDSPFNEQFF. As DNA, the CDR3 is TGTGCCAGCAGCTTAGTGGACAGTCCTTTTAATGAGCAGTTCTTC.

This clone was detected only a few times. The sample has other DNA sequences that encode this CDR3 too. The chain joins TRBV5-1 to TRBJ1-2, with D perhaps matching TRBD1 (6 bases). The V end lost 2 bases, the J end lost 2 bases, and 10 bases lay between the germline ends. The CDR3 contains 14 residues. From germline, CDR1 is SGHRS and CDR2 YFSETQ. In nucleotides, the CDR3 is TGCGCCAGCAGCTTAGGGGGAGAGAACTATGGCTACACCTTC. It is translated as CASSLGGENYGYTF.